This TCR beta chain was obtained from a study of cytomegalovirus exposure and HLA in healthy donors. This clone was detected a few times. Other DNA variants within this sample encode the same CDR3. 13 Jbeta primers and 60 Vbeta primers were used for the PCR. Libraries were prepared by immunoSEQ multiplex PCR; TCRdb keeps only in-frame clonotypes and omits some of them. The sample has about 160,000 clones, about three quarters seen once. Germline-derived CDR1 and CDR2 are GTSNPN and SVGIG (reference sequence). V lost 0 bases, J lost 1 base, and 9 bases lay in between. The CDR3 length is 14 residues. This chain joins TRBV30 and TRBJ1-1; maybe TRBD1 (6 bases). Sequences were obtained from PBMCs. This TCR was sampled from a woman aged 40 to 49 in good health and CMV-seropositive. This chain's CDR3 is CAWSVRDKNTEAFF. CDR3 sequence (DNA): TGTGCCTGGAGTGTACGGGACAAGAACACTGAAGCTTTCTTT.